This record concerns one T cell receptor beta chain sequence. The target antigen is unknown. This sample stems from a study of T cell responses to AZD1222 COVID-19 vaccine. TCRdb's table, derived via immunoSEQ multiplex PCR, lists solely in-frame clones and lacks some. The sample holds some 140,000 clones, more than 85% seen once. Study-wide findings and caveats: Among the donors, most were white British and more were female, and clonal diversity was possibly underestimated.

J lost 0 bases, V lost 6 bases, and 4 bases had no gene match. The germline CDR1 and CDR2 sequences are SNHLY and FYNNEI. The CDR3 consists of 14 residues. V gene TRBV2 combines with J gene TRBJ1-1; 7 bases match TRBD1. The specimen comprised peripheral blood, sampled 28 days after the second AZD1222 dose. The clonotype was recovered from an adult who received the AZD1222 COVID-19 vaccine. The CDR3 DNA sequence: TGTGCCAGCAGAAGGGACAGCTTGAACACTGAAGCTTTCTTT. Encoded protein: CASRRDSLNTEAFF.